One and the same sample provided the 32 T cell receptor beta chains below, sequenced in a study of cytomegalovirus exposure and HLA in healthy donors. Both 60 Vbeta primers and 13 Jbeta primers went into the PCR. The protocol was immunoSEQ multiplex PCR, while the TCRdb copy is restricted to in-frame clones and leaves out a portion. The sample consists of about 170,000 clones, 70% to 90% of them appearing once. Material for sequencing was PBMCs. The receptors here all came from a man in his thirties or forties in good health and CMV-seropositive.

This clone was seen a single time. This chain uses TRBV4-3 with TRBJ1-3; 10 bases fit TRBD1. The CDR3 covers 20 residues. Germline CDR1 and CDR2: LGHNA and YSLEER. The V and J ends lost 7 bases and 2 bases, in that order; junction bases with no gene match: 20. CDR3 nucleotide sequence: TGCGCCAGCACCTATTTCGCCCCCGGGACAGGGGACCTGCCTGGAAACACCATATATTTT. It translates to CASTYFAPGTGDLPGNTIYF.

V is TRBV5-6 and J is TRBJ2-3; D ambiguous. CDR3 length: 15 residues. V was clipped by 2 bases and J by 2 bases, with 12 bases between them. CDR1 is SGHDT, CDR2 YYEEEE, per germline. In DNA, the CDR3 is TGTGCCAGCAGCTTTGGTCGGAGATCCACAGATACGCAGTATTTT. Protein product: CASSFGRRSTDTQYF.

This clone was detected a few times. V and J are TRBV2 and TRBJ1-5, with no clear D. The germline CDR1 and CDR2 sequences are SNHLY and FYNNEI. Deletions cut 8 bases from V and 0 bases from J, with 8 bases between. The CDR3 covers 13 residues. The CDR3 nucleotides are TGTGCCAGCCGGTGGAGTAGCAATCAGCCCCAGCATTTT. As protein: CASRWSSNQPQHF.

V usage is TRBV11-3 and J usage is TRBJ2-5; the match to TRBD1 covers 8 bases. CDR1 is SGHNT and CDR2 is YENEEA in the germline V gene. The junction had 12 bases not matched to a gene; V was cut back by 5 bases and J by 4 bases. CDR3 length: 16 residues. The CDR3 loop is CASSPFDRGRRETQYF. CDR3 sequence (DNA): TGTGCCAGCAGCCCTTTTGACAGGGGAAGGAGAGAGACCCAGTACTTC.

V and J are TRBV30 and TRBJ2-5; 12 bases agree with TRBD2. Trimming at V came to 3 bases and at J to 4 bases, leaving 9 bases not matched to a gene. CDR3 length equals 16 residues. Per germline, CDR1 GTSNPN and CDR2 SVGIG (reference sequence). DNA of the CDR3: TGTGCCTGGAGGGGGACTAGCGGGTTAAGGGGAGAGACCCAGTACTTC. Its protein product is CAWRGTSGLRGETQYF.

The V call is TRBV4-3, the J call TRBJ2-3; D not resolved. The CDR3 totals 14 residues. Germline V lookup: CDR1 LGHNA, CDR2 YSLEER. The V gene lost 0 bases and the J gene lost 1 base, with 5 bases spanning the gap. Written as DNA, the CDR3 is TGCGCCAGCAGCCAAGATCCAGGCACAGATACGCAGTATTTT. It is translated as CASSQDPGTDTQYF.

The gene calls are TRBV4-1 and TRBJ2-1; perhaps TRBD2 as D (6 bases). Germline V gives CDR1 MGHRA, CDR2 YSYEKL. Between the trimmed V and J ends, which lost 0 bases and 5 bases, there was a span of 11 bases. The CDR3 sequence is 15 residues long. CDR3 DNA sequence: TGCGCCAGCAGCCAAGATTCCGGGAGACACAATGAGCAGTTCTTC. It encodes CASSQDSGRHNEQFF.

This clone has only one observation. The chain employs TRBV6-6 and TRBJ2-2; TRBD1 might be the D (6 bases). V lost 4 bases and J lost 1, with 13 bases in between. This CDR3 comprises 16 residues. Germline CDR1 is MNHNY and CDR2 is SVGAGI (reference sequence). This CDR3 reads CASSLKGVRNTGELFF. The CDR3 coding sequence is TGTGCCAGCAGTTTAAAGGGGGTTCGGAACACCGGGGAGCTGTTTTTT.

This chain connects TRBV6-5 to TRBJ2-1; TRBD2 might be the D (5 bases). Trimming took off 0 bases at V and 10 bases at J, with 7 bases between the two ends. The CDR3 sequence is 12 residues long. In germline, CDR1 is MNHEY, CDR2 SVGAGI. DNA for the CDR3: TGTGCCAGCAGTTACTCGCAGCGGGAGCAGTTCTTC. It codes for CASSYSQREQFF.

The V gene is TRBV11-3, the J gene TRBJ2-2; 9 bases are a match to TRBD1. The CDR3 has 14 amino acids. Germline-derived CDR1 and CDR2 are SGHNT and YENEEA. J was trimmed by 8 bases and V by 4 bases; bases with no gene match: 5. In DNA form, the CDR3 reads TGTGCCAGCAGCTCCGGGACAGGGTTAGGGGAGCTGTTTTTT. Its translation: CASSSGTGLGELFF.

This chain's CDR3 is CSVVRTRAMETQYF. The CDR3 DNA reads TGCAGCGTTGTTAGGACTAGGGCCATGGAGACCCAGTACTTC. The chain employs TRBV29-1 and TRBJ2-5, with 7 bases that match TRBD2. V shed 4 bases and J 5 bases; nucleotides not matched to a gene: 10. Germline CDR1 is SQVTM and CDR2 is ANQGSEA. This CDR3 has 14 residues. Filled out from reference TRBV29-1 and TRBJ2-5, the complete variable domain reads SAVISQKPSRDICQRGTSLTIQCQVDSQVTMMFWYRQQPGQSLTLIATANQGSEATYESGFVIDKFPISRPNLTFSTLTVSNMSPEDSSIYLCSVVRTRAMETQYFGPGTRLLVL.

The chain's CDR3 is CSVVRNTEAFF. CDR3 nucleotides: TGCAGCGTTGTTAGGAACACTGAAGCTTTCTTT. This chain joins TRBV29-1 and TRBJ1-1; D not resolved. The V and J ends lost 4 bases and 1 base respectively, with 4 bases between them. Germline V gives CDR1 SQVTM, CDR2 ANQGSEA. The CDR3 sequence is 11 residues long.

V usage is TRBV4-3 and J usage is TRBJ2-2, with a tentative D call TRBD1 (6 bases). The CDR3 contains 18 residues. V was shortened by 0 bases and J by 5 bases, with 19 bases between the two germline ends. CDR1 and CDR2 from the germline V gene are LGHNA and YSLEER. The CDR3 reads CASSQEIPYREGTGELFF. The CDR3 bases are TGCGCCAGCAGCCAAGAGATCCCCTACAGGGAAGGAACCGGGGAGCTGTTTTTT.

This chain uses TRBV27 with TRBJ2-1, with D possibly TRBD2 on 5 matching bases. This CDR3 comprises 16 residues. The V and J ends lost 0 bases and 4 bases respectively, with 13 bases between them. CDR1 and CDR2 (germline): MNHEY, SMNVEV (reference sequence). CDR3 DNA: TGTGCCAGCAGTTTATCAGCGCGGGTCCTTTACAATGAGCAGTTCTTC. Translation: CASSLSARVLYNEQFF.

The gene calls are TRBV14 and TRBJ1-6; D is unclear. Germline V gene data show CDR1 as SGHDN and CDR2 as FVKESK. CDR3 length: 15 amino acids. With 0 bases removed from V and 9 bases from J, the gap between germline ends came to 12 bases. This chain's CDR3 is CASSQDQLFSSPLHF. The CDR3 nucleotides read TGTGCCAGCAGCCAAGATCAATTGTTTAGTTCACCCCTCCACTTT.

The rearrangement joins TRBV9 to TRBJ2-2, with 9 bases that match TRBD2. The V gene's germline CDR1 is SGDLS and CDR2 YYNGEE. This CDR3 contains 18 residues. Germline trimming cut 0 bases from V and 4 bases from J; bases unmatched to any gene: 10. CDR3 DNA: TGTGCCAGCAGCGTAGGAGGTAGCGGGAGTTCGGGCACCGGGGAGCTGTTTTTT. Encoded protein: CASSVGGSGSSGTGELFF.

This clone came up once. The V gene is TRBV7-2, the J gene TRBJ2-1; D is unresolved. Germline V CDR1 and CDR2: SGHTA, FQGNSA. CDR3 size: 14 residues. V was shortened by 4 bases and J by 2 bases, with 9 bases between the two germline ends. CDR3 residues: CASSSTLAYNEQFF. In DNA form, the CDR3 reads TGTGCCAGCAGCTCAACCCTAGCCTACAATGAGCAGTTCTTC.

DNA of the CDR3: TGTGCCAGTAGTTCGGACACCGGGGAGCTGTTTTTT. Its translation is CASSSDTGELFF. The gene calls are TRBV19 and TRBJ2-2; D ambiguous. Trimming removed 5 bases from V and 3 bases from J, with 4 bases in between. Germline CDR1 LNHDA, CDR2 SQIVND (reference sequence). CDR3 length: 12 amino acids.

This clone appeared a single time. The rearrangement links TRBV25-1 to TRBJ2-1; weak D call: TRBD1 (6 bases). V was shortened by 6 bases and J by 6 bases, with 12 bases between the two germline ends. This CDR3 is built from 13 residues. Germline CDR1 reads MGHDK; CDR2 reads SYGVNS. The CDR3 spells CASRMGAVNEQFF. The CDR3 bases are TGTGCCAGCAGGATGGGGGCGGTCAATGAGCAGTTCTTC.

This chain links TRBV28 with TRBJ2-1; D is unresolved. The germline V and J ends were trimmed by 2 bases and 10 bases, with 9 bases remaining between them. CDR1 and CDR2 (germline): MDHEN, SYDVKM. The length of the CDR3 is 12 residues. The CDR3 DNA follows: TGTGCCAGCAGTTTAAAAGTGAGAGAGCAGTTCTTC. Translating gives CASSLKVREQFF.

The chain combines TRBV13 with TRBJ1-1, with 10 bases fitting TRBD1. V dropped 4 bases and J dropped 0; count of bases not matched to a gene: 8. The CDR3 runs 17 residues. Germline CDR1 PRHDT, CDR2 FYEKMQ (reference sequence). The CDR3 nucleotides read TGTGCCAGCAGCTCGCGGGACAGGGGTATGATGAACACTGAAGCTTTCTTT. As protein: CASSSRDRGMMNTEAFF.

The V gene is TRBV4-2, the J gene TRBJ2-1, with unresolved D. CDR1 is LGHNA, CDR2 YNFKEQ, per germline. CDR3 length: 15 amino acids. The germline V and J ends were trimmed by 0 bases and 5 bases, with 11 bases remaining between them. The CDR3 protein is CASSQDISFNNEQFF. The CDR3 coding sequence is TGTGCCAGCAGCCAAGATATAAGCTTTAACAATGAGCAGTTCTTC.

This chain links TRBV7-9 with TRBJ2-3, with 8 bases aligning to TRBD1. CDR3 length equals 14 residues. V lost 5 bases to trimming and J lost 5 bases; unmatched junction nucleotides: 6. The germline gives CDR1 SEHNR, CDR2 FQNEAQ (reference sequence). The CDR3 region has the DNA TGTGCCAGCAGCCCCGGACAGGGTGTAGATACGCAGTATTTT. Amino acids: CASSPGQGVDTQYF.

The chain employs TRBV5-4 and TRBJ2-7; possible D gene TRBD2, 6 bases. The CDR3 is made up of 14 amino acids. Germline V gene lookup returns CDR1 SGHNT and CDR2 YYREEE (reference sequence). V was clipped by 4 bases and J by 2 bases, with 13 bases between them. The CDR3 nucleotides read TGTGCCAGCAGCGAGGGGCGGGGACCCTACGAGCAGTACTTC. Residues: CASSEGRGPYEQYF. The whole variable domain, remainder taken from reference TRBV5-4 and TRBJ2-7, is ETGVTQSPTHLIKTRGQQVTLRCSSQSGHNTVSWYQQALGQGPQFIFQYYREEENGRGNFPPRFSGLQFPNYSSELNVNALELDDSALYLCASSEGRGPYEQYFGPGTRLTVT.

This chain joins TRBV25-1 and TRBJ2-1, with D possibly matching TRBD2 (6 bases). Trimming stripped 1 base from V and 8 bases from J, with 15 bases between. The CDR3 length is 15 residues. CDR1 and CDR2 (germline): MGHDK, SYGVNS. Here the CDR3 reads CASSEFRSGRDEQFF. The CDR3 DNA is TGTGCCAGCAGTGAATTCCGGAGCGGGCGGGATGAGCAGTTCTTC.

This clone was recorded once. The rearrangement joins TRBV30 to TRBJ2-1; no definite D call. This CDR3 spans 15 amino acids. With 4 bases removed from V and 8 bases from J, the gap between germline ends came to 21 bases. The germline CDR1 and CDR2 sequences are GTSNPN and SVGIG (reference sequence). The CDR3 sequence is CAWTPSGSVGDEQFF. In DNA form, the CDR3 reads TGTGCCTGGACCCCTTCAGGTTCCGTCGGCGATGAGCAGTTCTTC.

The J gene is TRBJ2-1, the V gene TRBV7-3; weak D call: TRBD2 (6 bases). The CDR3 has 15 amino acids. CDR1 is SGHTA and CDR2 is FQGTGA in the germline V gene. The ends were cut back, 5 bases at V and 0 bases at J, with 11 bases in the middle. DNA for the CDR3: TGTGCCAGCAGCCAGCGGGTAAGCTCCTACAATGAGCAGTTCTTC. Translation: CASSQRVSSYNEQFF.

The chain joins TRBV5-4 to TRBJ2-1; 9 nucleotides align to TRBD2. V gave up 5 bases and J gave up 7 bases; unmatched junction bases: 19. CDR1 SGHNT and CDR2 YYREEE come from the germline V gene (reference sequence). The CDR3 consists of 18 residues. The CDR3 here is CASSWWQTSGLLVNEQFF. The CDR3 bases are TGTGCCAGCAGTTGGTGGCAGACTAGCGGACTTTTAGTGAATGAGCAGTTCTTC.

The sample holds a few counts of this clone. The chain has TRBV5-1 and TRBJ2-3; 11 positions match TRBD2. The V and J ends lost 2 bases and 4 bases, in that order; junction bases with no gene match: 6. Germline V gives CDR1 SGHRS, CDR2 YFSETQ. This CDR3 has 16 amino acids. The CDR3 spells CASSLLTSGNSDTQYF. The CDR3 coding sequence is TGCGCCAGCAGCTTATTGACTAGCGGGAATTCAGATACGCAGTATTTT. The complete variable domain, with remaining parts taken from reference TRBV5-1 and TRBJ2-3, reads KAGVTQTPRYLIKTRGQQVTLSCSPISGHRSVSWYQQTPGQGLQFLFEYFSETQRNKGNFPGRFSGRQFSNSRSEMNVSTLELGDSALYLCASSLLTSGNSDTQYFGPGTRLTVL.

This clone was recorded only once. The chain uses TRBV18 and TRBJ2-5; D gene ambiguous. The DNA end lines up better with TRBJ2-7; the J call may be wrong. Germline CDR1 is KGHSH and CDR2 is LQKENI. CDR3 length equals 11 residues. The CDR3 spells CASSRDYEQYF. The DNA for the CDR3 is TGTGCCAGCTCAAGAGACTACGAGCAGTACTTC.

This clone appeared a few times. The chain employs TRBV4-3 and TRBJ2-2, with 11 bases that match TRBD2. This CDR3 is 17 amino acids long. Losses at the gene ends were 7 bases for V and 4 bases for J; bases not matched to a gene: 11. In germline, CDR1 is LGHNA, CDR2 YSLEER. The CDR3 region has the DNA TGCGCCAGCACCATCTCACTAGCGGGAGATAGCACCGGGGAGCTGTTTTTT. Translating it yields CASTISLAGDSTGELFF.

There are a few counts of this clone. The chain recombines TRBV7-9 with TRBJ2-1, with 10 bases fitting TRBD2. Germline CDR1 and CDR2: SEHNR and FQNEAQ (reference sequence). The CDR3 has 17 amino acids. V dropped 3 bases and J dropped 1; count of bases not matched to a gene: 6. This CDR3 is CASSFSGTSVSYNEQFF. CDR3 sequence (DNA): TGTGCCAGCAGCTTTTCCGGGACTAGCGTGTCCTACAATGAGCAGTTCTTC.